Listed below are T cell receptor beta chains from one sample, sequenced in a study of blood T cell repertoires in COVID-19. TCRdb keeps only in-frame clones here, not all; method: immunoSEQ multiplex PCR. Of tens of thousands of clones in the sample, 80% to 95% are singletons; the top ten hold more than 15%. Sequencing used peripheral blood. These receptors all stem from a man aged 80 or over with acute or convalescent COVID-19. The CDR3 runs from the conserved cysteine through the conserved F or W. The D gene is left open where the match is weak. Rows may omit the clone size; those that give it use once, few, many or a size class.

-	TRBJ2-7	TRBV29-1	TRBD1	CSVRPGGYEQYF	TGCAGCGTCCGACCAGGGGGTTACGAGCAGTACTTC
-	TRBJ1-2	TRBV27	-	CASRGDIGAYGYTF	TGTGCCAGCAGGGGGGACATTGGAGCCTATGGCTACACCTTC
-	TRBJ1-5	TRBV14	-	CASSPTRTRPQHF	TGTGCCAGCAGCCCCACGAGGACACGGCCCCAGCATTTT
-	TRBJ2-5	TRBV6-5	-	CASRESQETQYF	TGTGCCAGCAGGGAGAGCCAAGAGACCCAGTACTTC
-	TRBJ1-2	TRBV27	TRBD1	CASTLKVGTGGSYGYTF	TGTGCCAGCACCCTAAAGGTCGGGACAGGGGGCTCCTATGGCTACACCTTC
-	TRBJ2-1	TRBV9	TRBD2	CASSSAGVSYNEQFF	TGTGCCAGCAGCTCAGCGGGGGTTTCCTACAATGAGCAGTTCTTC
-	TRBJ2-5	TRBV4-1	-	CASSQAQGGRETQYF	TGCGCCAGCAGCCAAGCGCAGGGGGGCAGGGAGACCCAGTACTTC
-	TRBJ2-7	TRBV5-6	-	CASSLGPGGYEQYF	TGTGCCAGCAGCTTGGGCCCAGGTGGGTACGAGCAGTACTTC
-	TRBJ2-7	TRBV9	TRBD1	CASSTGTGGFEQYF	TGTGCCAGCAGCACCGGGACAGGGGGCTTCGAGCAGTACTTC
-	TRBJ1-2	TRBV13	-	CASALPGSEAYGYTF	TGTGCCAGCGCCCTTCCGGGGTCGGAGGCCTATGGCTACACCTTC
-	TRBJ2-7	TRBV5-1	-	CASSLQAGASYEQYF	TGCGCCAGCAGCCTGCAGGCGGGGGCTTCCTACGAGCAGTACTTC
-	TRBJ2-2	TRBV19	-	CASSIGGGTGELFF	TGTGCCAGTAGTATAGGAGGGGGTACCGGGGAGCTGTTTTTT
once	TRBJ2-1	TRBV6-4	TRBD2	CASSTQGGSYNEQFF	TGTGCCAGCAGTACCCAGGGAGGGTCCTACAATGAGCAGTTCTTC
once	TRBJ2-3	TRBV6-4	TRBD1	CARKYRDSEADTQYF	TGTGCCAGGAAATACCGGGACAGCGAGGCAGATACGCAGTATTTT
-	TRBJ2-7	TRBV18	TRBD1	CASSPGTGDEQYF	TGTGCCAGCTCACCAGGGACAGGAGACGAGCAGTACTTC
-	TRBJ2-3	TRBV5-1	TRBD1	CASSLVGQGNTDTQYF	TGCGCCAGCAGCTTGGTGGGACAGGGAAATACAGATACGCAGTATTTT
-	TRBJ1-6	TRBV28	-	CASRRGGGDNSPLHF	TGTGCCAGCCGCCGGGGCGGGGGAGACAATTCACCCCTCCACTTT
-	TRBJ2-5	TRBV24-1	TRBD1	CATSELAGGSETQYF	TGTGCCACCAGTGAGCTGGCAGGGGGCTCCGAGACCCAGTACTTC
once	TRBJ2-2	TRBV30	TRBD2	CAWSVRGSGGGELFF	TGTGCCTGGAGTGTACGGGGTAGCGGGGGTGGGGAGCTGTTTTTT
-	TRBJ1-1	TRBV7-2	TRBD1	CASSAQPGQVNTEAFF	TGTGCCAGCAGCGCACAACCGGGACAGGTGAACACTGAAGCTTTCTTT
-	TRBJ1-4	TRBV7-2	TRBD1	CASSSQQGAMNEKLFF	TGTGCCAGCAGCTCGCAACAGGGGGCGATGAATGAAAAACTGTTTTTT
-	TRBJ2-7	TRBV18	-	CASSPPGRGSTYEQYF	TGTGCCAGCTCACCACCGGGAAGGGGCTCTACCTACGAGCAGTACTTC
-	TRBJ1-1	TRBV19	-	CASSRYRVNTEAFF	TGTGCCAGTAGTCGATACAGGGTGAACACTGAAGCTTTCTTT
-	TRBJ1-6	TRBV5-1	-	CASSLDQGTSPLHF	TGCGCCAGCAGCTTGGACCAGGGCACTTCACCCCTCCACTTT
-	TRBJ2-5	TRBV10-3	-	CAISATGEQETQYF	TGTGCCATCAGTGCGACGGGGGAGCAAGAGACCCAGTACTTC
once	TRBJ2-5	TRBV6-5	-	CALGPTSWGGETQYF	TGTGCCCTCGGTCCTACTAGCTGGGGTGGAGAGACCCAGTACTTC
-	TRBJ1-1	TRBV5-1	TRBD1	CASSPTDRGDTEAFF	TGCGCCAGCAGCCCTACGGACAGGGGGGACACTGAAGCTTTCTTT
-	TRBJ1-2	TRBV5-1	-	CASSPGRDYGYTF	TGCGCCAGCAGCCCGGGCAGGGACTATGGCTACACCTTC
-	TRBJ2-7	TRBV6-2/TRBV6-3	TRBD2	CASSTGTSGLYF	TGTGCCAGCAGTACTGGGACTAGCGGATTGTACTTC
once	TRBJ2-2	TRBV6-5	-	CATRTNTGELFF	TGTGCCACCCGGACAAACACCGGGGAGCTGTTTTTT
-	TRBJ2-1	TRBV7-8	TRBD1	CASSPDRENEQFF	TGTGCCAGCAGCCCGGACAGGGAAAATGAGCAGTTCTTC
-	TRBJ2-5	TRBV5-5	-	CASSLGRGQTQYF	TGTGCCAGCAGCTTGGGCAGGGGTCAGACCCAGTACTTC
-	TRBJ1-2	TRBV18	-	CASSPNPQVGYGYTF	TGTGCCAGCTCACCCAACCCACAGGTCGGCTATGGCTACACCTTC
-	TRBJ2-7	TRBV27	-	CASSRGPVNSYEQYF	TGTGCCAGCAGTAGAGGGCCAGTAAACTCCTACGAGCAGTACTTC
few	TRBJ1-1	TRBV7-3	-	CASSLGRGYTEAFF	TGTGCCAGCAGCCTTGGCAGGGGTTACACTGAAGCTTTCTTT
-	TRBJ1-1	TRBV5-1	-	CASSLGSQGRNTEAFF	TGCGCCAGCAGCTTGGGGAGCCAGGGAAGGAACACTGAAGCTTTCTTT
-	TRBJ1-1	TRBV19	-	CASGSGQLNTEAFF	TGTGCCAGTGGATCTGGACAGCTGAACACTGAAGCTTTCTTT
-	TRBJ2-3	TRBV6-5	-	CASRYTDTQYF	TGTGCCAGCAGGTACACAGATACGCAGTATTTT
once	TRBJ2-1	TRBV28	TRBD2	CASSHATSGGAHEQFF	TGTGCCAGCAGTCACGCGACTAGCGGGGGGGCGCATGAGCAGTTCTTC
-	TRBJ1-1	TRBV6-5	-	CASRHRENTEAFF	TGTGCCAGCAGGCACCGGGAAAACACTGAAGCTTTCTTT
-	TRBJ1-3	TRBV5-4	-	CASSPPGTPGNTIYF	TGTGCCAGCAGCCCACCCGGGACACCAGGAAACACCATATATTTT